The 27 T cell receptor beta chains in this list originate from one sample, sequenced in a study of blood T cell repertoires in COVID-19. Sequencing used immunoSEQ multiplex PCR; TCRdb keeps in-frame clones, though not all of them. The sample includes 43,000 or so clones, 80% to 90% seen only once; the top ten take 6% to 6.5%. Sequences were obtained from peripheral blood. The receptors here all came from a woman aged 80 or older with acute or convalescent COVID-19.

This clone is a singleton in its sample. The chain links TRBV6-5 to TRBJ2-1, with D perhaps TRBD1 (6 bases). This CDR3 is 13 amino acids long. In germline, CDR1 is MNHEY, CDR2 SVGAGI. V gave up 8 bases and J gave up 4 bases, with 12 bases separating them. CDR3 sequence: CASGRDKYNEQFF. In DNA form, the CDR3 reads TGTGCCAGCGGCAGGGACAAATACAATGAGCAGTTCTTC.

V usage is TRBV27 and J usage is TRBJ1-2; 8 nucleotides line up with TRBD1. The CDR3 runs to 15 residues. The germline gives CDR1 MNHEY, CDR2 SMNVEV (reference sequence). V trimming: 5 bases; J trimming: 4 bases; junction bases outside the gene matches: 9. Written as DNA, the CDR3 is TGTGCCAGCAGTCCACGACAGGGGACGAGCTATGGCTACACCTTC. Translation: CASSPRQGTSYGYTF.

The chain uses TRBV2 and TRBJ1-5, with D uncertain. Trimming took off 11 bases at V and 3 bases at J, with 14 bases between the two ends. Germline-derived CDR1 and CDR2 are SNHLY and FYNNEI. The CDR3 contains 13 residues. The DNA for the CDR3 is TGTGCCGCCCACCGACAACCCAATCAGCCCCAGCATTTT. Its translation is CAAHRQPNQPQHF.

This chain joins TRBV3-1 (or the pseudogene TRBV3-2) and TRBJ2-1; D is uncertain. From germline, CDR1 is LGHDT and CDR2 YNNKEL (reference sequence). There are 12 residues in the CDR3. V was pared by 1 base and J by 8 bases, with 6 bases between. CDR3 sequence (DNA): TGTGCCAGCAGCCAAGCTTTGTATGAGCAGTTCTTC. Amino acids: CASSQALYEQFF.

This clone has a single count. The chain carries TRBV7-3 and TRBJ2-7; 8 bases align to TRBD2. Germline lookup yields CDR1 SGHTA and CDR2 FQGTGA. The CDR3 runs 13 residues. Trimming at V came to 4 bases and at J to 6 bases, leaving 5 bases not matched to a gene. CDR3 in DNA: TGTGCCAGCAGCTCCGGGGGGGCGGCCGAGCAGTACTTC. It translates to CASSSGGAAEQYF. The full variable domain, completed using reference TRBV7-3 and TRBJ2-7, is GAGVSQTPSNKVTEKGKYVELRCDPISGHTALYWYRQSLGQGPEFLIYFQGTGAADDSGLPNDRFFAVRPEGSVSTLKIQRTERGDSAVYLCASSSGGAAEQYFGPGTRLTVT.

The chain recombines TRBV5-1 with TRBJ2-3; D may be TRBD2 (5 bases). Germline V CDR1 and CDR2: SGHRS, YFSETQ. Trimming took 5 bases from V and 0 from J, leaving 7 bases between them. This CDR3 comprises 13 residues. The CDR3: CASSWTSTDTQYF. The CDR3 coding sequence is TGCGCCAGCAGTTGGACTAGCACAGATACGCAGTATTTT.

The chain has TRBV5-1 and TRBJ2-1, with 9 bases aligning to TRBD2. Germline V CDR1 and CDR2: SGHRS, YFSETQ. CDR3 length: 15 amino acids. J lost 5 bases, V lost 3 bases, and 6 bases had no gene match. Here the CDR3 DNA reads TGCGCCAGCAGCTCCACTAGCGGGCTCAACAATGAGCAGTTCTTC. Its protein is CASSSTSGLNNEQFF.

This chain joins TRBV30 and TRBJ2-7, with D perhaps TRBD1 (6 bases). CDR1 GTSNPN and CDR2 SVGIG come from the germline V gene (reference sequence). Trimming took 3 bases from V and 2 from J, leaving 14 bases between them. The CDR3 sequence is 14 residues long. CDR3 nucleotides: TGTGCCTGGAGGCACCGGGACACAACCTACGAGCAGTACTTC. As protein: CAWRHRDTTYEQYF.

The chain carries TRBV7-9 and TRBJ1-5; D may be TRBD1 (6 bases). The CDR3 is made up of 18 amino acids. CDR1 is SEHNR, CDR2 FQNEAQ, per germline (reference sequence). V was shortened by 1 base and J by 1 base, with 17 bases between the two germline ends. The CDR3, as DNA: TGTGCCAGCAGCTTAGGAGGGCGCAGGGGAGTCAGCAATCAGCCCCAGCATTTT. Its protein product is CASSLGGRRGVSNQPQHF.

This clone has a handful of counts. The chain combines TRBV7-8 with TRBJ2-7; 9 positions match TRBD2. Germline V lookup: CDR1 SGHVS, CDR2 FQNEAQ. Losses at the gene ends were 5 bases for V and 5 bases for J; bases not matched to a gene: 4. This CDR3 is 13 amino acids long. CDR3 bases: TGTGCCAGCAGCGTTAGCGGGGGTAACGAGCAGTACTTC. This translates into CASSVSGGNEQYF. The whole variable domain, remainder taken from reference TRBV7-8 and TRBJ2-7, is GAGVSQSPRYKVAKRGQDVALRCDPISGHVSLFWYQQALGQGPEFLTYFQNEAQLDKSGLPSDRFFAERPEGSVSTLKIQRTQQEDSAVYLCASSVSGGNEQYFGPGTRLTVT.

The chain is built from TRBV6-2 or TRBV6-3 and TRBJ2-1; D may be TRBD2 (5 bases). The germline V gene encodes CDR1 MNHEY and CDR2 SVGEGT. V was clipped by 1 base and J by 5 bases, with 9 bases between them. The CDR3 contains 14 residues. CDR3 protein: CASSYWAGNNEQFF. Written as DNA, the CDR3 is TGTGCCAGCAGTTACTGGGCGGGCAACAATGAGCAGTTCTTC.

This rearrangement joins TRBV4-1 to TRBJ2-5, with D possibly TRBD2 on 7 matching bases. V was cut by 1 base and J by 1 base, with 16 bases left in between. This CDR3 is 17 amino acids long. Germline V gene sequence: CDR1 MGHRA, CDR2 YSYEKL. The CDR3: CASSQGGGGLSQETQYF. The CDR3 DNA follows: TGCGCCAGCAGCCAAGGGGGAGGGGGACTAAGCCAAGAGACCCAGTACTTC.

This chain uses TRBV30 with TRBJ1-6, with 7 bases identical to TRBD1. The J segment lost 11 bases and the V segment lost 2 bases, leaving 6 bases of the junction unmatched. Germline V gene data show CDR1 as GTSNPN and CDR2 as SVGIG (reference sequence). This CDR3 has 13 residues. The CDR3 protein is CAWSTTGFTPLHF. The CDR3 nucleotides are TGTGCCTGGAGTACGACAGGGTTTACACCCCTCCACTTT.

This chain joins TRBV27 and TRBJ2-2; 7 bases agree with TRBD2. Germline values: CDR1 MNHEY, CDR2 SMNVEV (reference sequence). The CDR3 contains 16 residues. The trim removed 7 bases at V and 5 bases at J, leaving 13 bases unmatched. The CDR3, as DNA: TGTGCCAGCAAAGCCGAGGGACTAATTAAGACCGGGGAGCTGTTTTTT. It is translated as CASKAEGLIKTGELFF.

This clone has a single count. The gene calls are TRBV19 and TRBJ1-5, with TRBD1 as a possible D gene (6 bases). V was clipped by 6 bases and J by 3 bases, with 12 bases between them. The CDR3 totals 14 residues. Germline CDR1 LNHDA, CDR2 SQIVND (reference sequence). CDR3 DNA sequence: TGTGCCAGTAGAGCACAGGGATTCAATCAGCCCCAGCATTTT. It encodes CASRAQGFNQPQHF.

This clone was found once. This sequence joins TRBV19 and TRBJ2-7, with D perhaps TRBD1 (6 bases). CDR3 length equals 15 residues. Per the germline V gene, CDR1 is LNHDA and CDR2 is SQIVND (reference sequence). Trimming removed 3 bases at V and 4 bases at J, with 16 bases between. The CDR3 region has the DNA TGTGCCAGTAGTATCGAGGGGGTCGGGCAGTACGAGCAGTACTTC. Its translation: CASSIEGVGQYEQYF. The entire variable domain, with the rest obtained from reference TRBV19 and TRBJ2-7, is as follows: DGGITQSPKYLFRKEGQNVTLSCEQNLNHDAMYWYRQDPGQGLRLIYYSQIVNDFQKGDIAEGYSVSREKKESFPLTVTSAQKNPTAFYLCASSIEGVGQYEQYFGPGTRLTVT.

This clone was seen more than once but under ten times. The chain has TRBV5-1 and TRBJ1-5, with 10 bases lining up with TRBD1. Germline values: CDR1 SGHRS, CDR2 YFSETQ. The CDR3 totals 17 residues. The ends lost 0 bases at V and 6 bases at J; junction bases unmatched: 9. CDR3 sequence (DNA): TGCGCCAGCAGCTTGGTACCGACAGGGGGCGGAGTTCAGCCCCAGCATTTT. Translating it yields CASSLVPTGGGVQPQHF.

In this sample, this clone turned up a few times. The chain uses TRBV6-7 and TRBJ2-3, with TRBD2 matching 7 bases. TRBV6-7 is placed among ORFs of uncertain function. V trimming: 5 bases; J trimming: 1 base; junction bases outside the gene matches: 12. CDR3 length equals 17 residues. As DNA, the CDR3 is TGTGCCAGCAGTCCCCAGCGGGGCTGCCCAGGCACAGATACGCAGTATTTT. It specifies CASSPQRGCPGTDTQYF.

This clone occurred a few times. The chain joins TRBV3-1 (or the pseudogene TRBV3-2) to TRBJ1-2, with D possibly being TRBD1 (5 bases). The CDR3 spans 14 residues. Germline values: CDR1 LGHDT, CDR2 YNNKEL (reference sequence). Trimming removed 0 bases at V and 6 bases at J, with 11 bases between. CDR3 DNA sequence: TGTGCCAGCAGCCAAGATGGGGGGAGGAATGGCTACACCTTC. Its translation is CASSQDGGRNGYTF.

This clone was observed a handful of times. The rearrangement uses TRBV27 and TRBJ1-4; the match to TRBD1 covers 7 bases. Losses at the gene ends were 5 bases for V and 10 bases for J; bases not matched to a gene: 10. Looked up from germline, CDR1 is MNHEY and CDR2 is SMNVEV (reference sequence). CDR3 length equals 14 residues. The CDR3 here is CASSMGTAVGKLFF. The CDR3 nucleotides read TGTGCCAGCAGTATGGGGACAGCAGTTGGAAAACTGTTTTTT.

V is TRBV6-5 and J is TRBJ2-5; TRBD2 is a possible D gene (5 bases). Germline-derived CDR1 and CDR2 are MNHEY and SVGAGI. Trimming stripped 2 bases from V and 2 bases from J, with 12 bases between. There are 15 residues in the CDR3. As DNA, the CDR3 is TGTGCCAGCAGTTACAGCGGACTCCCTCAAGAGACCCAGTACTTC. It encodes CASSYSGLPQETQYF.

This chain connects TRBV29-1 to TRBJ1-1; D is perhaps TRBD1 (6 bases). Germline CDR1 and CDR2: SQVTM and ANQGSEA. The CDR3 length is 14 residues. V lost 6 bases to trimming and J lost 1 base, with 15 bases between them. For the CDR3, the DNA is TGCAGCGTCGAGCCGGACAGCCCGAACACTGAAGCTTTCTTT. Its translation: CSVEPDSPNTEAFF.

The rearrangement uses TRBV4-1 and TRBJ1-2; 7 positions agree with TRBD1. Trimming removed 2 bases from V and 1 base from J; junction bases left unmatched: 4. Germline lookup yields CDR1 MGHRA and CDR2 YSYEKL. There are 15 residues in the CDR3. The CDR3 sequence is CASSQRDRNNYGYTF. The CDR3 DNA is TGCGCCAGCAGCCAACGGGACAGAAATAACTATGGCTACACCTTC.

CDR3 loop: CASSLLGPLAGGYNEQFF. The CDR3 region has the DNA TGTGCCAGCAGCTTATTGGGCCCCCTAGCGGGGGGTTACAATGAGCAGTTCTTC. The rearrangement links TRBV7-3 to TRBJ2-1; 11 bases fit TRBD2. This CDR3 is built from 18 residues. V lost 2 bases to trimming and J lost 4 bases; unmatched junction nucleotides: 10. Germline V gene sequence: CDR1 SGHTA, CDR2 FQGTGA.

The CDR3 region has the DNA TGTGCCACCAGCGCTCCGGCGGGGGCTGGGGCCAACGTCCTGACTTTC. Residues: CATSAPAGAGANVLTF. V usage is TRBV15 and J usage is TRBJ2-6; 7 positions agree with TRBD2. Germline loops: CDR1 LNHNV, CDR2 YYDKDF (reference sequence). The CDR3 consists of 16 residues. V dropped 5 bases and J dropped 2; count of bases not matched to a gene: 6.

The sample holds one count of this clone. J is TRBJ1-1 and V is TRBV19; possibly TRBD1 for D (6 bases). CDR3 length equals 15 residues. The V end was cut by 5 bases, the J end by 6 bases, with 19 bases between. The germline V gene encodes CDR1 LNHDA and CDR2 SQIVND (reference sequence). The CDR3 region has the DNA TGTGCCAGTAGTGTTACAGGGAGGGTAAGGTCTGAAGCTTTCTTT. It translates to CASSVTGRVRSEAFF.

The chain employs TRBV2 and TRBJ2-2; possible D gene TRBD1, 6 bases. Germline V CDR1 and CDR2: SNHLY, FYNNEI. V was pared by 6 bases and J by 4 bases, with 15 bases between. The CDR3 is 15 residues long. The CDR3 DNA reads as TGTGCCAGCAGCCGACGACAGGACGGCACCGGGGAGCTGTTTTTT. Its translation: CASSRRQDGTGELFF.